One and the same sample provided the 16 T cell receptor beta chains below, sequenced in a study of T cell repertoires in cytomegalovirus infection. TCRdb re-called the reads with MiXCR, one entry per CDR3 protein. Of 80,000 or so distinct CDR3 sequences listed, roughly 37% are singletons. The antigens for these receptors are not known. The starting material was CD8+ T cells from cultured PBMCs, obtained from culture after CMV antigen stimulation. These receptors were obtained from a human donor in good health (CMV status not recorded). Some clones in this sample may be carry-over from other donors' samples.

The sample holds many counts of this clonotype. V is TRBV7-6 and J is TRBJ2-5; D gene unclear. CDR1 and CDR2 from the germline V gene are SGHVS and FNYEAQ. Trimming cost V 6 bases and J 1 base, with 12 bases left between them. There are 14 residues in the CDR3. The CDR3 spells CASRYPDGQETQYF. In DNA, the CDR3 is TGTGCCAGCAGATACCCGGACGGCCAAGAGACCCAGTACTTC.

The V gene is TRBV20-1, the J gene TRBJ2-3; 8 bases fit TRBD1. CDR1 is DFQATT and CDR2 is SNEGSKA in the germline V gene (reference sequence). The CDR3 sequence is 17 residues long. The J segment lost 2 bases and the V segment lost 0 bases, leaving 10 bases of the junction unmatched. Written as DNA, the CDR3 is TGCAGTGCTAGAGATCAGGTCAGGGGGCCGCACACAGATACGCAGTATTTT. It specifies CSARDQVRGPHTDTQYF.

The gene calls are TRBV2 and TRBJ2-1, with D possibly matching TRBD2 (7 bases). In germline, CDR1 is SNHLY, CDR2 FYNNEI. This CDR3 is 12 amino acids long. V gave up 10 bases and J gave up 7 bases, with 14 bases separating them. The CDR3, as DNA: TGTGCCACCCTGGGGGGGCATAATGAGCAGTTCTTC. This encodes CATLGGHNEQFF.

The rearrangement joins TRBV12-3 or TRBV12-4 to TRBJ2-1; TRBD2 matches at 14 bases. The CDR3 consists of 16 residues. Germline trimming cut 6 bases from V and 8 bases from J; bases unmatched to any gene: 9. CDR3 protein: CASSHDGTSGGDEQFF. CDR3 bases: TGTGCCAGCAGCCACGACGGGACTAGCGGGGGCGATGAGCAGTTCTTC.

This clonotype was found a few times. The chain employs TRBV6-6 and TRBJ2-7, with D uncertain. Germline lookup yields CDR1 MNHNY and CDR2 SVGAGI (reference sequence). The CDR3 is 15 amino acids. Trimming took off 2 bases at V and 2 bases at J, with 13 bases between the two ends. The CDR3 sequence: CASSYMAGGTYEQYF. CDR3 coding DNA: TGTGCCAGCAGTTACATGGCAGGTGGGACCTACGAGCAGTACTTC.

Here the CDR3 reads CASSLGTSGGDTQYF. CDR3 nucleotide sequence: TGTGCCAGCAGTCTCGGGACTAGCGGGGGTGATACGCAGTATTTT. The chain is built from TRBV27 and TRBJ2-3, with TRBD2 identical over 14 bases. The CDR3 is 15 amino acids. Germline values: CDR1 MNHEY, CDR2 SMNVEV (reference sequence). V lost 5 bases, J lost 6 bases, and 4 bases stayed unmatched.

This clonotype was observed a handful of times. The chain recombines TRBV29-1 with TRBJ2-5, with D possibly being TRBD1 (6 bases). CDR1 is SQVTM and CDR2 is ANQGSEA in the germline V gene. The V end lost 1 base, the J end lost 5 bases, and 8 bases lay between the germline ends. The CDR3 loop spans 12 amino acids. The DNA for the CDR3 is TGCAGCGTTGAAGCAGGGGAGGAGACCCAGTACTTC. Its protein is CSVEAGEETQYF.

The CDR3 spells CASSPGTETSYNSPLHF. The CDR3 DNA reads as TGTGCCAGCAGCCCCGGAACGGAGACCTCCTATAATTCACCCCTCCACTTT. This chain links TRBV7-9 with TRBJ1-6; no reliable D call. CDR1 and CDR2 (germline): SEHNR, FQNEAQ (reference sequence). The V end was cut by 5 bases, the J end by 0 bases, with 14 bases between. CDR3 length: 17 residues.

The chain is built from TRBV4-1 and TRBJ2-1; D is possibly TRBD1 (6 bases). Trimming removed 4 bases from V and 4 bases from J, with 17 bases in between. Germline CDR1 reads MGHRA; CDR2 reads YSYEKL. The CDR3 runs to 16 residues. Written as DNA, the CDR3 is TGCGCCAGCAGCCCCTTGATTGGGACACTTTACAATGAGCAGTTCTTC. Its protein product is CASSPLIGTLYNEQFF.

The chain employs TRBV27 and TRBJ2-7; D is ambiguous. Germline CDR1 is MNHEY and CDR2 is SMNVEV (reference sequence). The V and J ends lost 10 bases and 0 bases respectively, with 16 bases between them. The CDR3 is 14 residues long. CDR3: CATAPTPSSYEQYF. Here the CDR3 DNA reads TGTGCCACCGCGCCGACTCCAAGCTCCTACGAGCAGTACTTC.

This clonotype turned up a few times. The V and J genes are TRBV14 and TRBJ2-1; D ambiguous. The germline CDR1 and CDR2 sequences are SGHDN and FVKESK. Trimming pared 6 bases from V and 8 bases from J, leaving 14 bases between. The CDR3 runs 13 residues. The CDR3 nucleotides are TGTGCCAGCAGTCCACAAGGGTACGATGAGCAGTTCTTC. It is translated as CASSPQGYDEQFF.

V is TRBV18 and J is TRBJ1-5, with a tentative D call TRBD1 (5 bases). V shed 6 bases and J shed 4 bases, with 16 bases lying between them. Germline CDR1 reads KGHSH; CDR2 reads LQKENI. This CDR3 region has 15 residues. CDR3 in DNA: TGTGCCAGCTCCCCGATAGGGGAGGGGAATCAGCCCCAGCATTTT. Amino acids: CASSPIGEGNQPQHF.

This chain joins TRBV7-3 and TRBJ2-1; either TRBD1 or TRBD2 may fit D (5 bases each). The CDR3 has 17 residues. The germline V gene has CDR1 SGHTA and CDR2 FQGTGA. V was cut by 5 bases and J by 1 base, with 18 bases left in between. The CDR3 sequence: CASSLRGGAVSYNEQFF. CDR3 sequence (DNA): TGTGCCAGCAGCCTCCGGGGCGGCGCAGTTTCCTACAATGAGCAGTTCTTC.

Only a few counts were recorded for this clonotype. The V gene is TRBV2, the J gene TRBJ2-1, with unresolved D. The CDR3 sequence is 14 residues long. Trimming took off 0 bases at V and 5 bases at J, with 8 bases between the two ends. The V gene's germline CDR1 is SNHLY and CDR2 FYNNEI. The CDR3 DNA sequence: TGTGCCAGCAGTGAAGCGCCGGGTGACAATGAGCAGTTCTTC. This codes for CASSEAPGDNEQFF. Full variable domain (rest looked up from reference TRBV2 and TRBJ2-1): EPEVTQTPSHQVTQMGQEVILRCVPISNHLYFYWYRQILGQKVEFLVSFYNNEISEKSEIFDDQFSVERPDGSNFTLKIRSTKLEDSAMYFCASSEAPGDNEQFFGPGTRLTVL.

A few counts support this clonotype. Here the CDR3 reads CATTGGTSYGYTF. DNA of the CDR3: TGTGCCACCACAGGGGGGACAAGCTATGGCTACACCTTC. The chain joins TRBV7-8 to TRBJ1-2; 8 bases are a match to TRBD1. V lost 10 bases and J lost 4; bases outside the gene matches: 8. The CDR3 is made up of 13 amino acids. Germline lookup yields CDR1 SGHVS and CDR2 FQNEAQ. Full variable domain (rest looked up from reference TRBV7-8 and TRBJ1-2): GAGVSQSPRYKVAKRGQDVALRCDPISGHVSLFWYQQALGQGPEFLTYFQNEAQLDKSGLPSDRFFAERPEGSVSTLKIQRTQQEDSAVYLCATTGGTSYGYTFGSGTRLTVV.

The chain uses TRBV5-5 and TRBJ2-2, with unresolved D. CDR3 length equals 15 residues. In germline, CDR1 is SGHKS, CDR2 YYEKEE (reference sequence). Deletions cut 0 bases from V and 6 bases from J, with 12 bases between. CDR3 amino acids: CASSLVRAKAGELFF. The CDR3 nucleotides are TGTGCCAGCAGCTTGGTTAGGGCGAAGGCCGGGGAGCTGTTTTTT.